Below are 32 T cell receptor beta chains sequenced from a single sample in a study of CD8+ T cells in alopecia areata. RNA was extracted and reverse transcribed into cDNA as the sequencing template. TCRdb's copy holds only in-frame clones and misses some; the assay was immunoSEQ multiplex PCR. The sample gives 150,000 to 200,000 clones, around 55% of which show up once; around 5% is in the top ten. The source material was CD4+ T cells sorted from blood. The source of these receptors is a human donor in good health.

This clone was recorded once. The V gene is TRBV6-5, the J gene TRBJ1-2; D is ambiguous. The CDR3 is made up of 14 amino acids. V lost 3 bases and J 2 bases, leaving 10 bases between the germline ends. CDR1 and CDR2 from the germline V gene are MNHEY and SVGAGI. The CDR3 reads CASSYLNRNYGYTF. CDR3 sequence (DNA): TGTGCCAGCAGTTATCTCAACAGAAACTATGGCTACACCTTC.

The chain links TRBV2 to TRBJ2-2, with a tentative D call TRBD1 (6 bases). Looked up from germline, CDR1 is SNHLY and CDR2 is FYNNEI. Deletions cut 3 bases from V and 2 bases from J, with 10 bases between. The CDR3 loop spans 15 amino acids. CDR3 in DNA: TGTGCCAGCAGTGACAGGGGCCTCAACACCGGGGAGCTGTTTTTT. It codes for CASSDRGLNTGELFF. The full variable domain, its missing parts supplied by reference TRBV2 and TRBJ2-2, is EPEVTQTPSHQVTQMGQEVILRCVPISNHLYFYWYRQILGQKVEFLVSFYNNEISEKSEIFDDQFSVERPDGSNFTLKIRSTKLEDSAMYFCASSDRGLNTGELFFGEGSRLTVL.

This sequence joins TRBV4-1 and TRBJ1-2; weak D call: TRBD1 (5 bases). The CDR3 is made up of 17 amino acids. V lost 6 bases, J lost 2 bases, and 22 bases lay in between. CDR1 is MGHRA, CDR2 YSYEKL, per germline. This CDR3 is CASRDPPLGGRNYGYTF. In DNA, the CDR3 is TGCGCCAGCAGGGACCCCCCCCTCGGGGGACGGAACTATGGCTACACCTTC.

The V gene is TRBV29-1, the J gene TRBJ1-5, with D perhaps matching TRBD1 (6 bases). The V end was cut by 6 bases, the J end by 6 bases, with 15 bases between. The CDR3 loop spans 13 amino acids. CDR1 SQVTM and CDR2 ANQGSEA come from the germline V gene. CDR3 sequence reads: CSVIAGAGQPQHF. The CDR3 DNA reads TGCAGCGTGATTGCAGGGGCTGGTCAGCCCCAGCATTTT.

The count of this clone is one. J is TRBJ2-7 and V is TRBV15; tentatively, D is TRBD1 or TRBD2 (5 bases each). V lost 4 bases and J lost 4, with 17 bases in between. Germline V gene lookup returns CDR1 LNHNV and CDR2 YYDKDF (reference sequence). There are 15 residues in the CDR3. The CDR3 DNA follows: TGTGCCACCAGCACGGGGACGGGTACTGGATACGAGCAGTACTTC. Its protein is CATSTGTGTGYEQYF.

The chain couples TRBV9 to TRBJ1-2; D gene ambiguous. The V gene lost 0 bases and the J gene lost 3 bases, with 9 bases spanning the gap. Germline assignment: CDR1 SGDLS and CDR2 YYNGEE. The CDR3 loop spans 14 amino acids. The CDR3: CASSVDFGDYGYTF. Written as DNA, the CDR3 is TGTGCCAGCAGCGTAGATTTCGGAGACTATGGCTACACCTTC.

The V and J genes are TRBV29-1 and TRBJ2-2; a weak D match, TRBD2 (5 bases). This CDR3 is built from 17 residues. Germline V gene lookup returns CDR1 SQVTM and CDR2 ANQGSEA. The V end was cut by 1 base, the J end by 2 bases, with 17 bases between. DNA for the CDR3: TGCAGCGTTGAAGCCCTAGCAGGCGGTAGAAACACCGGGGAGCTGTTTTTT. It is translated as CSVEALAGGRNTGELFF.

This clone was found a few times. The chain couples TRBV5-4 to TRBJ2-7; no reliable D call. Germline V gene data show CDR1 as SGHNT and CDR2 as YYREEE (reference sequence). The V and J ends lost 1 base and 5 bases respectively, with 10 bases between them. This CDR3 spans 13 amino acids. The CDR3 nucleotides are TGTGCCAGCAGCTTGCTAAACGTCCACGAGCAGTACTTC. Its translation is CASSLLNVHEQYF. The full variable domain, with the rest looked up from reference TRBV5-4 and TRBJ2-7, is ETGVTQSPTHLIKTRGQQVTLRCSSQSGHNTVSWYQQALGQGPQFIFQYYREEENGRGNFPPRFSGLQFPNYSSELNVNALELDDSALYLCASSLLNVHEQYFGPGTRLTVT.

J is TRBJ1-2 and V is TRBV5-1; D is uncertain. Germline assignment: CDR1 SGHRS and CDR2 YFSETQ. Trimming removed 3 bases from V and 2 bases from J, with 8 bases in between. This CDR3 spans 13 amino acids. The CDR3 region is CASSYGLNYGYTF. The CDR3 DNA follows: TGCGCCAGCAGCTACGGACTGAACTATGGCTACACCTTC.

This clone was seen a few times. The genes are TRBV29-1 and TRBJ2-1; D not resolved. V was pared by 6 bases and J by 8 bases, with 14 bases between. This CDR3 has 12 amino acids. Germline CDR1 SQVTM, CDR2 ANQGSEA. CDR3: CSVFLYSDEQFF. CDR3 coding DNA: TGCAGCGTGTTCCTCTACAGCGATGAGCAGTTCTTC.

This clone showed up just a few times. V and J are TRBV4-1 and TRBJ1-5, with D hard to call. Trimming left V 0 bases short and J 6 bases short, with 21 bases between. Germline V gene sequence: CDR1 MGHRA, CDR2 YSYEKL. The CDR3 totals 18 residues. CDR3 protein: CASSQDLVFLSLRQPQHF. CDR3 nucleotide sequence: TGCGCCAGCAGCCAAGATTTAGTCTTTCTGTCTCTTCGTCAGCCCCAGCATTTT.

This rearrangement joins TRBV5-1 to TRBJ1-1; 10 positions agree with TRBD1. V trimming: 4 bases; J trimming: 7 bases; junction bases outside the gene matches: 13. CDR1 SGHRS and CDR2 YFSETQ come from the germline V gene. The CDR3 length is 16 residues. The CDR3 sequence is CASSAQKRGQGNEAFF. The CDR3 nucleotides read TGCGCCAGCAGCGCGCAGAAGAGGGGACAGGGGAATGAAGCTTTCTTT.

This clone has more than one count but fewer than ten. CDR3 DNA: TGCAGCGTTGACCTCCCACTGGTCCCCGGGAATGAGCAGTTCTTC. It specifies CSVDLPLVPGNEQFF. The genes are TRBV29-1 and TRBJ2-1; D uncertain. The V gene's germline CDR1 is SQVTM and CDR2 ANQGSEA. This CDR3 region has 15 residues. The V and J ends lost 3 bases and 7 bases respectively, with 19 bases between them.

CDR3: CASYETPETQYF. CDR3 in DNA: TGTGCCAGCTACGAAACTCCAGAGACCCAGTACTTC. The genes are TRBV28 and TRBJ2-5, with unresolved D. Trimming cost V 8 bases and J 4 bases, with 11 bases left between them. This CDR3 contains 12 residues. Germline CDR1 is MDHEN and CDR2 is SYDVKM.

The chain carries TRBV5-5 and TRBJ2-3; 9 nucleotides align to TRBD2. V lost 1 base to trimming and J lost 5 bases; unmatched junction nucleotides: 8. Germline assignment: CDR1 SGHKS and CDR2 YYEKEE (reference sequence). This CDR3 region has 16 residues. The CDR3 loop is CASSLLSSGIVDTQYF. The CDR3 DNA follows: TGTGCCAGCAGCTTGTTGTCTAGCGGGATTGTAGATACGCAGTATTTT.

The rearrangement links TRBV30 to TRBJ1-2; 10 positions agree with TRBD1. CDR1 and CDR2 from the germline V gene are GTSNPN and SVGIG (reference sequence). The V gene end was trimmed by 2 bases and the J gene end by 6 bases; junction bases not matched to a gene: 9. The CDR3 is 15 residues long. The CDR3 DNA follows: TGTGCCTGGAGTATAAGACAGGGGGCAGAAAATGGCTACACCTTC. It yields the protein CAWSIRQGAENGYTF.

This clone appeared a few times. V gene TRBV7-9 combines with J gene TRBJ1-5; possible D gene TRBD1, 6 bases. The CDR3 extends over 13 amino acids. Trimming removed 10 bases at V and 6 bases at J, with 16 bases between. The germline V gene has CDR1 SEHNR and CDR2 FQNEAQ (reference sequence). The CDR3, as DNA: TGTGCCACCTCCAGGGGACAAAGTCAGCCCCAGCATTTT. Protein sequence: CATSRGQSQPQHF.

V and J are TRBV4-2 and TRBJ2-6; no clear D. This CDR3 is built from 16 residues. Per germline, CDR1 LGHNA and CDR2 YNFKEQ. V gave up 5 bases and J gave up 0 bases, with 11 bases separating them. The CDR3 bases are TGTGCCAGCAGCGAACTGGCGCCCTCTGGGGCCAACGTCCTGACTTTC. This translates into CASSELAPSGANVLTF.

The V call is TRBV5-1, the J call TRBJ2-3, with TRBD2 identical over 7 bases. With V trimmed by 0 bases and J by 2 bases, 3 bases remained unmatched. The CDR3 consists of 15 residues. Germline-derived CDR1 and CDR2 are SGHRS and YFSETQ. For the CDR3, the DNA is TGCGCCAGCAGCTTGGCCGCGGGGGACACAGATACGCAGTATTTT. Its translation is CASSLAAGDTDTQYF.

This chain links TRBV30 with TRBJ1-2, with D unresolved. The V end was cut by 0 bases, the J end by 8 bases, with 19 bases between. This CDR3 spans 15 amino acids. CDR1 is GTSNPN and CDR2 is SVGIG in the germline V gene (reference sequence). The CDR3 region is CAWSVRSAGSYGYTF. The DNA for the CDR3 is TGTGCCTGGAGTGTACGATCAGCCGGGTCCTACGGCTACACCTTC.

The chain joins TRBV2 to TRBJ1-5, with D maybe TRBD1 (5 bases). Trimming left V 6 bases short and J 9 bases short, with 15 bases between. The CDR3 covers 13 residues. CDR1 and CDR2 (germline): SNHLY, FYNNEI. CDR3 sequence: CASRAGPRWPQHF. Here the CDR3 DNA reads TGTGCCAGCAGAGCGGGGCCAAGGTGGCCCCAGCATTTT.

This chain joins TRBV29-1 and TRBJ2-7, with D possibly TRBD1 on 6 matching bases. The germline V and J ends were trimmed by 7 bases and 3 bases, with 16 bases remaining between them. Germline V CDR1 and CDR2: SQVTM, ANQGSEA. The CDR3 sequence is 13 residues long. CDR3 DNA: TGCAGCGCCGCCCGGCCAGGGGTCTACGAGCAGTACTTC. It translates to CSAARPGVYEQYF.

This rearrangement joins TRBV2 to TRBJ1-5; no clear D. The CDR3 has 14 residues. From germline, CDR1 is SNHLY and CDR2 FYNNEI. The V end was cut by 3 bases, the J end by 5 bases, with 11 bases between. The CDR3 loop is CASSENDSYQPQHF. CDR3 DNA: TGTGCCAGCAGTGAGAACGATTCTTATCAGCCCCAGCATTTT.

J is TRBJ1-5 and V is TRBV4-1, with D uncertain. The germline V and J ends were trimmed by 1 base and 5 bases, with 6 bases remaining between them. CDR3 length: 13 residues. Germline-derived CDR1 and CDR2 are MGHRA and YSYEKL. The CDR3 region is CASSQVIYQPQHF. The DNA of the CDR3 is TGCGCCAGCAGCCAAGTAATATATCAGCCCCAGCATTTT.

The CDR3 is CASSESKDPGMKTQYF. The CDR3 coding sequence is TGTGCCAGCAGTGAATCGAAGGATCCGGGGATGAAGACCCAGTACTTC. V and J are TRBV2 and TRBJ2-5; D is possibly TRBD2 (5 bases). Trimming removed 2 bases from V and 6 bases from J, with 19 bases in between. The CDR3 totals 16 residues. Germline CDR1 SNHLY, CDR2 FYNNEI.

There are a few counts of this clone. The gene calls are TRBV9 and TRBJ2-5; D tentatively fits TRBD1 or TRBD2 (5 bases each). Trimming stripped 4 bases from V and 1 base from J, with 8 bases between. There are 13 residues in the CDR3. The germline V gene encodes CDR1 SGDLS and CDR2 YYNGEE. This CDR3 is CASSTGPQETQYF. The CDR3 DNA reads as TGTGCCAGCAGCACGGGACCCCAAGAGACCCAGTACTTC.

This clone has more than one count but fewer than ten. The V gene is TRBV6-1, the J gene TRBJ1-1; possible D gene TRBD1, 6 bases. Germline lookup yields CDR1 MNHNS and CDR2 SASEGT. This CDR3 is built from 15 residues. V lost 4 bases to trimming and J lost 4 bases, with 16 bases between them. The CDR3, as DNA: TGTGCCAGCAGTGGGCGACAGGACTGGGGCACTGAAGCTTTCTTT. Its protein is CASSGRQDWGTEAFF.

V gene TRBV5-4 combines with J gene TRBJ1-2; D is undetermined. V gave up 0 bases and J gave up 1 base, with 13 bases separating them. This CDR3 contains 16 residues. CDR1 and CDR2 from the germline V gene are SGHNT and YYREEE (reference sequence). This CDR3 is CASSLAQRSYNYGYTF. CDR3 bases: TGTGCCAGCAGCTTGGCCCAACGGTCTTATAACTATGGCTACACCTTC.

This clone occurred once. This chain uses TRBV7-9 with TRBJ2-7; no clear D. CDR1 and CDR2 from the germline V gene are SEHNR and FQNEAQ (reference sequence). The CDR3 runs 12 residues. Trimming removed 5 bases at V and 6 bases at J, with 11 bases between. DNA of the CDR3: TGTGCCAGCAGCCGACCCTACTCCGAGCAGTACTTC. Residues: CASSRPYSEQYF.

The chain joins TRBV5-6 to TRBJ2-5; 12 bases align to TRBD2. CDR1 is SGHDT, CDR2 YYEEEE, per germline. The CDR3 is made up of 15 amino acids. Germline trimming cut 1 base from V and 4 bases from J; bases unmatched to any gene: 2. The CDR3 reads CASSLQGLAGETQYF. As DNA, the CDR3 is TGTGCCAGCAGCTTGCAGGGACTAGCGGGAGAGACCCAGTACTTC.

The chain has TRBV9 and TRBJ2-7; tentatively, D is TRBD1 or TRBD2 (5 bases each). The CDR3 loop spans 14 amino acids. Deletions cut 4 bases from V and 0 bases from J, with 11 bases between. From germline, CDR1 is SGDLS and CDR2 YYNGEE. CDR3 bases: TGTGCCAGCAGCCCCGGGGCAAGCTCCTACGAGCAGTACTTC. Amino acids: CASSPGASSYEQYF. The variable domain in full, completed from reference TRBV9 and TRBJ2-7, reads DSGVTQTPKHLITATGQRVTLRCSPRSGDLSVYWYQQSLDQGLQFLIQYYNGEERAKGNILERFSAQQFPDLHSELNLSSLELGDSALYFCASSPGASSYEQYFGPGTRLTVT.

J is TRBJ2-7 and V is TRBV18, with D hard to call. The CDR3 sequence is 14 residues long. Trimming took 1 base from V and 0 from J, leaving 7 bases between them. Looked up from germline, CDR1 is KGHSH and CDR2 is LQKENI. The CDR3 loop reads CASSPRLSSYEQYF. Here the CDR3 DNA reads TGTGCCAGCTCACCACGTCTGAGCTCCTACGAGCAGTACTTC.